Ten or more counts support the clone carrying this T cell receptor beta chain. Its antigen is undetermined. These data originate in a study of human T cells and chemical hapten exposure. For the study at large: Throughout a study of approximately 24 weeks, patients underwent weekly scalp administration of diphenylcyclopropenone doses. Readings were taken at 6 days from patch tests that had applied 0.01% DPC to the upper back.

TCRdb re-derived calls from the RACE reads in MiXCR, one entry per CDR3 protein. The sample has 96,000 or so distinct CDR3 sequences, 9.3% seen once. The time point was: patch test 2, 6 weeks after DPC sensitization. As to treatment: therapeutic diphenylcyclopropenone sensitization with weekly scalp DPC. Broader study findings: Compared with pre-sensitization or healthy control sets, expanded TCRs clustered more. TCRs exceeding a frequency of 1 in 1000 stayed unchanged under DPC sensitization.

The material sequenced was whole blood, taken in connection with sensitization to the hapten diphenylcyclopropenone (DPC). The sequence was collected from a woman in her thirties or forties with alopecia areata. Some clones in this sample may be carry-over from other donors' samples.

CDR3 region: CASRLADRGPYEQYF. Written as DNA, the CDR3 is TGTGCAAGTCGCTTAGCGGACAGGGGCCCATACGAGCAGTACTTC. This chain links TRBV12-2 with TRBJ2-7; TRBD1, the table's D call, was not compared with the DNA. TRBV12-2 is deemed a pseudogene. CDR3 length equals 15 residues.